These 19 T cell receptor beta chains were all obtained from the same sample, sequenced in a study of T cells in Graves' hyperthyroidism and ophthalmopathy. Using RNA transcripts as the source, TCR beta CDR3 regions were amplified. The HTBI set primed first-round TCR CDR3 RT-PCR. TCRdb fed the multiplex PCR reads into MiXCR, producing one record per CDR3 protein. Of some 770,000 distinct CDR3 sequences in the sample, 15% to 20% were seen once. Sequencing was carried out using blood. Receptors were obtained from a man between 18 and 29 years old with Graves' hyperthyroidism.

The chain carries TRBV3-1 and TRBJ1-1; no clear D. Germline V lookup: CDR1 LGHDT, CDR2 YNNKEL (reference sequence). Trimming removed 4 bases from V and 6 bases from J, with 12 bases in between. The CDR3 has 13 residues. Here the CDR3 reads CASSPRASSEAFF. In nucleotides, the CDR3 is TGTGCCAGCAGCCCAAGGGCCAGCTCTGAAGCTTTCTTT.

At least ten counts were recorded for this clonotype. This chain connects TRBV6-1 to TRBJ2-7, with 11 bases identical to TRBD2. J gave up 5 bases and V 5 bases, and 5 bases lay outside the gene matches. The CDR3 has 14 amino acids. Germline values: CDR1 MNHNS, CDR2 SASEGT. CDR3 sequence reads: CASSFSGRGNEQYF. The CDR3 coding sequence is TGTGCCAGCAGTTTTAGCGGGAGGGGAAACGAGCAGTACTTC.

This clonotype was seen repeatedly, ten times or more. The chain employs TRBV10-3 and TRBJ2-2; D is uncertain. Germline V gene sequence: CDR1 ENHRY, CDR2 SYGVKD. Trimming took 3 bases from V and 5 from J, leaving 7 bases between them. CDR3 length equals 13 residues. The CDR3 reads CAISDGVTGELFF. CDR3 coding DNA: TGTGCCATCAGTGACGGTGTGACCGGGGAGCTGTTTTTT.

This sequence joins TRBV4-1 and TRBJ1-1; D gene ambiguous. Germline V lookup: CDR1 MGHRA, CDR2 YSYEKL. CDR3 length: 13 amino acids. V dropped 5 bases and J dropped 6 bases, with 13 bases sitting between them. The DNA of the CDR3 is TGCGCCAGCAGCATAGTGGAGGACGCTGAAGCTTTCTTT. The encoded protein is CASSIVEDAEAFF.

The gene calls are TRBV20-1 and TRBJ1-1; D unresolved. The germline gives CDR1 DFQATT, CDR2 SNEGSKA (reference sequence). CDR3 length: 11 residues. Trimming shortened V by 6 bases and J by 2 bases, and 7 bases separated the two germline ends. CDR3 protein: CSAVLNTEAFF. CDR3 DNA sequence: TGCAGTGCCGTACTTAACACTGAAGCTTTCTTT.

The table lists this clonotype with a few counts. The chain employs TRBV12-3 or TRBV12-4 and TRBJ2-2; D unresolved. The V and J ends lost 10 bases and 6 bases respectively, with 18 bases between them. The CDR3 consists of 14 residues. The DNA for the CDR3 is TGTGCCAACGCAGTGGCCTCTGCCGCCGGGGAGCTGTTTTTT. Translation gives CANAVASAAGELFF.

This clonotype was seen more than once but under ten times. The chain employs TRBV20-1 and TRBJ1-2; 8 bases agree with TRBD1. J gave up 5 bases and V 0 bases, and 5 bases lay outside the gene matches. Germline CDR1 and CDR2: DFQATT and SNEGSKA (reference sequence). The CDR3 contains 14 residues. The CDR3 DNA reads as TGCAGTGCTAGAGATTCAGGGGGCGGGTATGGCTACACCTTC. As protein: CSARDSGGGYGYTF.

The chain carries TRBV20-1 and TRBJ2-2; 13 bases match TRBD2. This CDR3 is 14 amino acids long. Germline-derived CDR1 and CDR2 are DFQATT and SNEGSKA (reference sequence). J was trimmed by 6 bases and V by 5 bases; bases with no gene match: 3. CDR3 amino acids: CSAWTSGSSGELFF. CDR3 in DNA: TGCAGTGCTTGGACTAGCGGGAGTTCCGGGGAGCTGTTTTTT.

This clonotype was seen at least ten times. The rearrangement links TRBV7-9 to TRBJ2-7, with D possibly TRBD1 on 5 matching bases. Trimming shortened V by 8 bases and J by 5 bases, and 19 bases separated the two germline ends. Germline lookup yields CDR1 SEHNR and CDR2 FQNEAQ (reference sequence). This CDR3 has 14 residues. CDR3 nucleotides: TGTGCCAGCGGTCAGGGTCTTTTAGGCGACGAGCAGTACTTC. Translating it yields CASGQGLLGDEQYF.

This chain links TRBV7-9 with TRBJ2-3; D not certain. CDR3 length: 13 amino acids. CDR1 and CDR2 (germline): SEHNR, FQNEAQ (reference sequence). V lost 1 base and J lost 7, with 9 bases in between. CDR3 in DNA: TGTGCCAGCAGCTTAGGTAGTCAGAATACGCAGTATTTT. The encoded protein is CASSLGSQNTQYF.

This clonotype was detected only a few times. The chain combines TRBV5-5 with TRBJ1-2; tentative D call: TRBD1 (5 bases). Trimming took 0 bases from V and 0 from J, leaving 9 bases between them. Germline V gene sequence: CDR1 SGHKS, CDR2 YYEKEE (reference sequence). The CDR3 runs 15 residues. In DNA, the CDR3 is TGTGCCAGCAGCTTGGAGGGGCGGGCTAACTATGGCTACACCTTC. Translated, it gives CASSLEGRANYGYTF.

This clonotype has ten or more counts. The chain uses TRBV13 and TRBJ1-1; possibly TRBD1 for D (6 bases). The V gene's germline CDR1 is PRHDT and CDR2 FYEKMQ (reference sequence). Trimming left V 1 base short and J 8 bases short, with 8 bases between. This CDR3 contains 12 residues. This CDR3 is CASSLEDSEAFF. As DNA, the CDR3 is TGTGCCAGCAGCTTAGAGGACAGCGAAGCTTTCTTT.

This clonotype was seen only a few times. The V call is TRBV13, the J call TRBJ2-5; D is undetermined. The CDR3 is made up of 13 amino acids. Germline V gene lookup returns CDR1 PRHDT and CDR2 FYEKMQ (reference sequence). V was pared by 3 bases and J by 3 bases, with 8 bases between. CDR3 bases: TGTGCCAGCAGCTTCCCTCGGGAAGAGACCCAGTACTTC. This sequence encodes CASSFPREETQYF.

In the case of this clonotype: One junction end does not reproduce the germline sequence, and a read error may be involved. The J gene is TRBJ2-5, the V gene TRBV11-1, with 10 bases fitting TRBD2. CDR3 size: 16 residues. CDR1 and CDR2 from the germline V gene are SGHAT and FQDESV (reference sequence). CDR3: CASSQEGSGRGETQYF. The CDR3 DNA is TGCGCCAGCAGCCAAGAAGGAAGCGGGAGGGGAGAGACCCAGTACTTC.

This rearrangement joins TRBV7-9 to TRBJ2-4; the D gene is possibly TRBD1 (5 bases). This CDR3 region has 13 residues. Deletions cut 5 bases from V and 5 bases from J, with 10 bases between. Germline V gives CDR1 SEHNR, CDR2 FQNEAQ (reference sequence). The DNA of the CDR3 is TGTGCCAGCAGCCACTTGACAGAAAACATTCAGTACTTC. Translating it yields CASSHLTENIQYF.

There are a few counts of this clonotype. V is TRBV7-2 and J is TRBJ2-3; TRBD2 matches 8 bases. Germline trimming cut 3 bases from V and 3 bases from J; bases unmatched to any gene: 8. This CDR3 contains 16 residues. From germline, CDR1 is SGHTA and CDR2 FQGNSA. The CDR3 sequence: CASSFSGRGGTDTQYF. The CDR3 DNA is TGTGCCAGCAGCTTTTCCGGGAGGGGGGGGACAGATACGCAGTATTTT.

This clonotype was seen ten or more times. The V gene is TRBV12-3 or TRBV12-4, the J gene TRBJ2-3; 7 bases align to TRBD1. V shed 5 bases, J shed 7 bases, and the junction held 12 bases outside the gene matches. CDR3 length: 15 amino acids. CDR3 protein: CASSHLTGLVNTQYF. The CDR3 DNA reads as TGTGCCAGCAGTCACCTGACAGGGTTGGTGAATACGCAGTATTTT.

The rearrangement uses TRBV28 and TRBJ2-1; the match to TRBD2 covers 11 bases. CDR1 and CDR2 from the germline V gene are MDHEN and SYDVKM. V lost 6 bases and J lost 0; bases outside the gene matches: 19. The CDR3 extends over 21 amino acids. The CDR3 nucleotides read TGTGCCAGCAGCCCGCCCCCACTAGCGGGAGCTCTTCGAAGCTCCTACAATGAGCAGTTCTTC. It encodes CASSPPPLAGALRSSYNEQFF.

About this clonotype itself: A much larger clone sits a single nucleotide away, making a read error possible. The chain employs TRBV28 and TRBJ2-1; 12 bases line up with TRBD2. V gave up 2 bases and J gave up 8 bases; unmatched junction bases: 13. Germline-derived CDR1 and CDR2 are MDHEN and SYDVKM. The CDR3 has 18 residues. CDR3 in amino acids: CASSLLLVRLAGEHEQFF. CDR3 DNA sequence: TGTGCCAGCAGTTTACTCCTCGTGCGACTAGCGGGAGAGCATGAGCAGTTCTTC. Filled out from reference TRBV28 and TRBJ2-1, the complete variable domain reads DVKVTQSSRYLVKRTGEKVFLECVQDMDHENMFWYRQDPGLGLRLIYFSYDVKMKEKGDIPEGYSVSREKKERFSLILESASTNQTSMYLCASSLLLVRLAGEHEQFFGPGTRLTVL.